Below, 27 T cell receptor beta chains from the same sample are listed, as sequenced in a study of response to subunit inactivated influenza vaccine. One entry per CDR3 protein results from TCRdb running MiXCR on the RT-PCR reads. The sample includes about 180,000 distinct CDR3 sequences, around 10% of them seen just once. This material consisted of CD8+ T cells sorted from PBMCs, taken 23 months after vaccination. The receptors come from a man aged 45 to 70 who received an inactivated influenza vaccine.

This clonotype came up a few times. This chain connects TRBV10-3 to TRBJ2-7; TRBD1 or TRBD2 may be the D gene (6 bases each). Looked up from germline, CDR1 is ENHRY and CDR2 is SYGVKD. V was shortened by 4 bases and J by 5 bases, with 15 bases between the two germline ends. This CDR3 has 14 amino acids. The CDR3 DNA is TGTGCCATCAGTGGGGGGGCTAGCAGCAACGAGCAGTACTTC. Translating gives CAISGGASSNEQYF.

This chain's CDR3 is CASRTLWNTDTQYF. DNA for the CDR3: TGTGCCAGCAGGACTCTATGGAACACAGATACGCAGTATTTT. The chain combines TRBV6-1 with TRBJ2-3, with D uncertain. Germline CDR1 is MNHNS and CDR2 is SASEGT. V lost 6 bases to trimming and J lost 2 bases, with 12 bases between them. The CDR3 contains 14 residues.

This clonotype was observed a handful of times. V is TRBV10-3 and J is TRBJ2-2; TRBD1 might be the D (5 bases). The CDR3 runs to 14 residues. Germline values: CDR1 ENHRY, CDR2 SYGVKD. V gave up 4 bases and J gave up 5 bases, with 11 bases separating them. This CDR3 is CAISAGQGTGELFF. CDR3 DNA: TGTGCCATCAGTGCGGGCCAGGGAACCGGGGAGCTGTTTTTT.

This clonotype was detected a few times. The rearrangement links TRBV10-3 to TRBJ1-5; possibly TRBD1 for D (5 bases). The CDR3 totals 15 residues. V was pared by 3 bases and J by 7 bases, with 16 bases between. In germline, CDR1 is ENHRY, CDR2 SYGVKD. CDR3 in amino acids: CAISEFIGAGQPQHF. CDR3 in DNA: TGTGCCATCAGTGAATTTATTGGGGCAGGGCAGCCCCAGCATTTT.

There are many counts of this clonotype. The V call is TRBV20-1, the J call TRBJ2-3; possibly TRBD1 or TRBD2 for D (5 bases each). This CDR3 comprises 15 residues. V was cut by 6 bases and J by 0 bases, with 16 bases left in between. Germline-derived CDR1 and CDR2 are DFQATT and SNEGSKA (reference sequence). DNA of the CDR3: TGCAGTGCAGCCCCGGGACGGTATAGCACAGATACGCAGTATTTT. This sequence encodes CSAAPGRYSTDTQYF.

This sequence joins TRBV12-3 or TRBV12-4 and TRBJ1-3; D is unclear. This CDR3 is built from 14 residues. The V gene lost 2 bases and the J gene lost 2 bases, with 7 bases spanning the gap. CDR3 sequence: CASSLSETGNTIYF. The CDR3 DNA sequence: TGTGCCAGCAGTTTAAGTGAGACTGGAAACACCATATATTTT.

On this clonotype: The junction differs from germline at one of its ends, possibly a read error. This chain connects TRBV4-1 to TRBJ2-7; tentatively, D is TRBD1 (5 bases). Germline CDR1 is MGHRA and CDR2 is YSYEKL. CDR3 length: 14 residues. The CDR3 spells CTSSYNWGFYEQYF. In DNA form, the CDR3 reads TGCACCAGCAGCTACAATTGGGGCTTCTACGAGCAGTACTTC.

This clonotype was seen repeatedly, ten times or more. The V call is TRBV6-5, the J call TRBJ1-6; 9 positions match TRBD1. This CDR3 contains 15 residues. CDR1 MNHEY and CDR2 SVGAGI come from the germline V gene. The trim removed 2 bases at V and 8 bases at J, leaving 4 bases unmatched. CDR3 coding DNA: TGTGCCAGCAGTTACACTGGACAGGGGTATTCACCCCTCCACTTT. This gives the protein CASSYTGQGYSPLHF.

This clonotype occurred many times. V and J are TRBV5-6 and TRBJ2-1; maybe TRBD1 (5 bases). The CDR3 has 15 amino acids. Trimming shortened V by 0 bases and J by 2 bases, and 9 bases separated the two germline ends. Germline assignment: CDR1 SGHDT and CDR2 YYEEEE. The CDR3 sequence: CASSLGVTAYNEQFF. CDR3 sequence (DNA): TGTGCCAGCAGCTTGGGTGTGACAGCCTACAATGAGCAGTTCTTC.

This clonotype was detected ten times or more. The V and J genes are TRBV6-1 and TRBJ2-1; 7 bases line up with TRBD1. The CDR3 is made up of 15 amino acids. Per the germline V gene, CDR1 is MNHNS and CDR2 is SASEGT. J gave up 2 bases and V 7 bases, and 8 bases lay outside the gene matches. CDR3 DNA sequence: TGTGCCAGCACCCCAGGGCAGGGGGCCTACAATGAGCAGTTCTTC. It specifies CASTPGQGAYNEQFF.

This clonotype was seen only a few times. This sequence joins TRBV29-1 and TRBJ2-2, with D possibly being TRBD1 (6 bases). Trimming stripped 6 bases from V and 3 bases from J, with 17 bases between. In germline, CDR1 is SQVTM, CDR2 ANQGSEA. This CDR3 comprises 15 residues. The CDR3 nucleotides read TGCAGCGTCCAGCTGACAGGCCACTACACCGGGGAGCTGTTTTTT. Amino acid sequence: CSVQLTGHYTGELFF.

The J gene is TRBJ1-2, the V gene TRBV6-2 or TRBV6-3, with a tentative D call TRBD1 (6 bases). Trimming stripped 7 bases from V and 4 bases from J, with 19 bases between. Germline CDR1 reads MNHEY; CDR2 reads SVGEGT. The CDR3 extends over 15 amino acids. The CDR3 protein is CASKPVEGVGYGYTF. The CDR3 coding sequence is TGTGCCAGCAAACCGGTGGAGGGGGTCGGCTATGGCTACACCTTC.

The V call is TRBV11-2, the J call TRBJ1-3, with D hard to call. The CDR3 consists of 15 residues. Germline assignment: CDR1 SGHAT and CDR2 FQNNGV. V was cut by 6 bases and J by 2 bases, with 14 bases left in between. The CDR3 loop is CASSGGLSAGNTIYF. The CDR3 bases are TGTGCCAGCAGTGGCGGGTTGAGCGCTGGAAACACCATATATTTT.

This clonotype was found a few times. This sequence joins TRBV12-3 or TRBV12-4 and TRBJ2-2, with D possibly being TRBD2 (5 bases). The CDR3 spans 13 residues. Trimming left V 6 bases short and J 8 bases short, with 13 bases between. CDR3 sequence: CASRLLVLGELFF. The DNA for the CDR3 is TGTGCCAGCAGGTTACTAGTGCTAGGGGAGCTGTTTTTT.

This clonotype came up a few times. V and J are TRBV7-9 and TRBJ1-1; D gene uncertain. This CDR3 region has 14 residues. Germline CDR1 SEHNR, CDR2 FQNEAQ (reference sequence). V was trimmed by 4 bases and J by 1 base, leaving 10 bases between them. CDR3 loop: CASSSMAGNTEAFF. The CDR3 bases are TGTGCCAGCAGCTCAATGGCGGGGAACACTGAAGCTTTCTTT.

In this sample, this clonotype turned up a few times. The rearrangement uses TRBV12-3 or TRBV12-4 and TRBJ1-6; TRBD1 matches 8 bases. J gave up 9 bases and V 6 bases, and 10 bases lay outside the gene matches. The CDR3 is made up of 15 amino acids. CDR3 bases: TGTGCCAGCAGCAACATCCGACAGGGGACTTCACCCCTCCACTTT. Its protein is CASSNIRQGTSPLHF.

Comments on this clonotype: The junction differs from germline at one of its ends, possibly a read error. The gene calls are TRBV12-3 or TRBV12-4 and TRBJ2-1, with a possible D match to TRBD2 (7 bases). The CDR3 consists of 15 residues. The CDR3 protein is CASSPYGGPYKEQFF. The CDR3 DNA follows: TGTGCCAGCAGTCCTTACGGGGGGCCCTACAAGGAGCAGTTCTTC.

This clonotype was seen many times. The chain couples TRBV20-1 to TRBJ2-5; TRBD1 matches at 7 bases. V shed 5 bases and J 0 bases; nucleotides not matched to a gene: 18. CDR1 is DFQATT and CDR2 is SNEGSKA in the germline V gene (reference sequence). This CDR3 spans 18 amino acids. Here the CDR3 DNA reads TGCAGTGCTGGGTCTACAGGGGCCGCCTACCTGTACCAAGAGACCCAGTACTTC. This encodes CSAGSTGAAYLYQETQYF.

This clonotype was observed a few times. The rearrangement uses TRBV12-3 or TRBV12-4 and TRBJ2-3; TRBD2 aligns across 7 bases. V shed 3 bases and J 8 bases; nucleotides not matched to a gene: 11. There are 15 residues in the CDR3. The CDR3 reads CASSFLGLGSFTQYF. CDR3 in DNA: TGTGCCAGCAGTTTCCTTGGACTAGGCAGCTTTACGCAGTATTTT.

In its sample, this clonotype was seen many times. The chain combines TRBV11-1 with TRBJ1-1, with 10 bases lining up with TRBD1. V was clipped by 0 bases and J by 0 bases; unmatched bases: 13. CDR3 length: 20 amino acids. Germline loops: CDR1 SGHAT, CDR2 FQDESV (reference sequence). CDR3 sequence (DNA): TGTGCCAGCAGCTTAGCGTATGGGACAGGGGACCAAGACATGAACACTGAAGCTTTCTTT. Translation gives CASSLAYGTGDQDMNTEAFF.

The chain recombines TRBV6-5 with TRBJ1-2; D is unclear. Germline CDR1 is MNHEY and CDR2 is SVGAGI. With 0 bases removed from V and 8 bases from J, the gap between germline ends came to 16 bases. The CDR3 totals 15 residues. The DNA for the CDR3 is TGTGCCAGCAGTTACTCGATATTCTCCGCTGGAGGCTACACCTTC. Translation: CASSYSIFSAGGYTF.

This clonotype has more than one count but fewer than ten. In nucleotides, the CDR3 is TGTGCCAGCAGCCCATTTTGGGGAAGGGACTACGAGCAGTACTTC. Translation gives CASSPFWGRDYEQYF. The chain carries TRBV7-9 and TRBJ2-7; D remains ambiguous. Trimming pared 5 bases from V and 3 bases from J, leaving 17 bases between. CDR3 size: 15 residues. Germline V gene lookup returns CDR1 SEHNR and CDR2 FQNEAQ (reference sequence).

Many counts were recorded for this clonotype. The chain uses TRBV12-3 or TRBV12-4 and TRBJ2-7; no reliable D call. The V end was cut by 6 bases, the J end by 5 bases, with 23 bases between. CDR3 length: 16 amino acids. CDR3 sequence (DNA): TGTGCCAGCAGCCCGACCTATAGCTTCCTTGACAACGAGCAGTACTTC. It yields the protein CASSPTYSFLDNEQYF.

This clonotype was seen a handful of times. The chain couples TRBV27 to TRBJ2-5; 9 bases match TRBD1. There are 14 residues in the CDR3. Losses at the gene ends were 6 bases for V and 5 bases for J; bases not matched to a gene: 7. Germline V CDR1 and CDR2: MNHEY, SMNVEV (reference sequence). This chain's CDR3 is CASRGQGYFETQYF. CDR3 DNA sequence: TGTGCCAGCAGGGGACAGGGATATTTCGAGACCCAGTACTTC.

The chain uses TRBV6-5 and TRBJ1-4, with a weak D call TRBD1 (5 bases). In germline, CDR1 is MNHEY, CDR2 SVGAGI. CDR3 length: 16 residues. V lost 6 bases and J lost 8, with 22 bases in between. CDR3: CASRLTGGGGNEKLFF. CDR3 coding DNA: TGTGCCAGCAGATTAACCGGGGGAGGTGGGAACGAAAAACTGTTTTTT.

The rearrangement links TRBV7-2 to TRBJ2-7; D gene ambiguous. Between the trimmed V and J ends, which lost 0 bases and 3 bases, there was a span of 3 bases. This CDR3 has 12 amino acids. Germline CDR1 and CDR2: SGHTA and FQGNSA. The CDR3, as DNA: TGTGCCAGCAGCTTAGCGGTCTACGAGCAGTACTTC. Translation gives CASSLAVYEQYF.

The V and J genes are TRBV4-3 and TRBJ2-7, with TRBD2 as a possible D gene (6 bases). The CDR3 extends over 14 amino acids. Germline loops: CDR1 LGHNA, CDR2 YSLEER. Trimming removed 0 bases from V and 2 bases from J, with 8 bases in between. The CDR3 DNA sequence: TGCGCCAGCAGCCAAGATTGGGGGGCCTACGAGCAGTACTTC. It encodes CASSQDWGAYEQYF.